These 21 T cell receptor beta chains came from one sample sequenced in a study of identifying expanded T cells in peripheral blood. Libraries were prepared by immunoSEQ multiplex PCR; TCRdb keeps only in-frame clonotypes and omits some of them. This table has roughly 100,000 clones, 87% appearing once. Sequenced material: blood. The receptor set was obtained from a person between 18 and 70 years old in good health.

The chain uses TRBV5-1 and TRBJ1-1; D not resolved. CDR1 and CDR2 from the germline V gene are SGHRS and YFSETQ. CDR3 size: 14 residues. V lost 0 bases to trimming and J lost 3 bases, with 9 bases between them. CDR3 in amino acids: CASSLEGGYTEAFF. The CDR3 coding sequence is TGCGCCAGCAGCTTGGAGGGCGGGTACACTGAAGCTTTCTTT.

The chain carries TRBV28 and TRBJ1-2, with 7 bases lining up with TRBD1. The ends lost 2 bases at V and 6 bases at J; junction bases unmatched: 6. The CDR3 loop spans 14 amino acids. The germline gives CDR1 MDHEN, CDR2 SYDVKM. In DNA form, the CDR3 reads TGTGCCAGCAGTTTACCCCGGCAGGGGGATGGCTACACCTTC. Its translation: CASSLPRQGDGYTF.

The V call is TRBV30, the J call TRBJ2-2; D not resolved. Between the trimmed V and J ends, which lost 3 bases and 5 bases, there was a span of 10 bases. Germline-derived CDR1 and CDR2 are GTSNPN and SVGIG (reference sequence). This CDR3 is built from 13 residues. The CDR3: CAWSRGATGELFF. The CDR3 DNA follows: TGTGCCTGGAGCAGAGGAGCTACCGGGGAGCTGTTTTTT.

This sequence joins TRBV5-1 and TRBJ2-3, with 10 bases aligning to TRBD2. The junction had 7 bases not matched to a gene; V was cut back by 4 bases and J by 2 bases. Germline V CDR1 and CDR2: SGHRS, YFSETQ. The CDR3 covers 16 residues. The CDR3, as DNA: TGCGCCAGCAGCCCTTTAGCGGGGGGAGCCACAGATACGCAGTATTTT. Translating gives CASSPLAGGATDTQYF.

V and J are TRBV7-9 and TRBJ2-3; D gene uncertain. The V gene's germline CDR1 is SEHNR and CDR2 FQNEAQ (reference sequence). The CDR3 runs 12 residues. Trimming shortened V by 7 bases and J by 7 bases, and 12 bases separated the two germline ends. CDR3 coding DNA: TGTGCCAGCACCTCCGAGATTTATACGCAGTATTTT. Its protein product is CASTSEIYTQYF. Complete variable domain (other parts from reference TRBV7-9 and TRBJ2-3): DTGVSQNPRHKITKRGQNVTFRCDPISEHNRLYWYRQTLGQGPEFLTYFQNEAQLEKSRLLSDRFSAERPKGSFSTLEIQRTEQGDSAMYLCASTSEIYTQYFGPGTRLTVL.

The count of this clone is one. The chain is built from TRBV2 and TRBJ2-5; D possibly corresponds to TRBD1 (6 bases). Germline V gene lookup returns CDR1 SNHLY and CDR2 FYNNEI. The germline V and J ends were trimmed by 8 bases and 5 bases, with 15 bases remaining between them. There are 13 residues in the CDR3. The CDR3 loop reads CASRVSGVETQYF. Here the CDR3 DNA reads TGTGCCAGCCGAGTCTCAGGGGTTGAGACCCAGTACTTC.

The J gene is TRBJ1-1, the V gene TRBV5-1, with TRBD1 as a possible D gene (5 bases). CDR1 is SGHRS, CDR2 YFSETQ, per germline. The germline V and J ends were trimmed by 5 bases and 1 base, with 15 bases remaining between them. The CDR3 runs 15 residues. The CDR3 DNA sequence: TGCGCCAGCAGGCCTGACAGTTGGCCGAACACTGAAGCTTTCTTT. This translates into CASRPDSWPNTEAFF.

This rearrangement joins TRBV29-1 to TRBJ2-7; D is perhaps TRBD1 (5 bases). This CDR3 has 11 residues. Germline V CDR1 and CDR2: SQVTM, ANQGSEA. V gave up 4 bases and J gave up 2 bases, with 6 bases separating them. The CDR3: CSVAGTYEQYF. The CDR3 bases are TGCAGCGTTGCAGGGACCTACGAGCAGTACTTC.

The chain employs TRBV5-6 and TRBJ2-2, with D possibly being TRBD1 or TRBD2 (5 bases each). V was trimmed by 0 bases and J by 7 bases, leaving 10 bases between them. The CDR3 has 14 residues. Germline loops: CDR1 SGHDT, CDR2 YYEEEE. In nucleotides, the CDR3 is TGTGCCAGCAGCTTGGGATCTGGGGGCGGGGAGCTGTTTTTT. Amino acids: CASSLGSGGGELFF.

Written as DNA, the CDR3 is TGTGCCAGCAGGTCTCGGGACCCCGGGACCAGGGGGACAGATACGCAGTATTTT. The encoded protein is CASRSRDPGTRGTDTQYF. The V call is TRBV2, the J call TRBJ2-3, with 7 bases aligning to TRBD1. J gave up 3 bases and V 6 bases, and 18 bases lay outside the gene matches. This CDR3 comprises 18 residues. Germline-derived CDR1 and CDR2 are SNHLY and FYNNEI. Full variable domain (outside the CDR3, taken from reference TRBV2 and TRBJ2-3): EPEVTQTPSHQVTQMGQEVILRCVPISNHLYFYWYRQILGQKVEFLVSFYNNEISEKSEIFDDQFSVERPDGSNFTLKIRSTKLEDSAMYFCASRSRDPGTRGTDTQYFGPGTRLTVL.

CDR3 residues: CASSPQDTGELFF. CDR3 DNA sequence: TGTGCCAGCAGTCCACAGGACACCGGGGAGCTGTTTTTT. The chain links TRBV28 to TRBJ2-2, with D possibly matching TRBD1 (5 bases). The CDR3 extends over 13 amino acids. In germline, CDR1 is MDHEN, CDR2 SYDVKM. V was shortened by 5 bases and J by 3 bases, with 7 bases between the two germline ends.

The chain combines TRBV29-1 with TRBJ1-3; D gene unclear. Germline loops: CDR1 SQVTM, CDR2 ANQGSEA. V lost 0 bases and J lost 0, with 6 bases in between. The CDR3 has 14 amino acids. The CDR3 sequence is CSVEDGNSGNTIYF. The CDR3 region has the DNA TGCAGCGTTGAAGACGGAAACTCTGGAAACACCATATATTTT.

The CDR3 here is CASSYGGVGNTIYF. CDR3 bases: TGTGCCAGCAGTTACGGGGGAGTTGGAAACACCATATATTTT. The rearrangement joins TRBV6-5 to TRBJ1-3, with D possibly matching TRBD1 (5 bases). Germline-derived CDR1 and CDR2 are MNHEY and SVGAGI. This CDR3 is built from 14 residues. Trimming left V 2 bases short and J 3 bases short, with 8 bases between.

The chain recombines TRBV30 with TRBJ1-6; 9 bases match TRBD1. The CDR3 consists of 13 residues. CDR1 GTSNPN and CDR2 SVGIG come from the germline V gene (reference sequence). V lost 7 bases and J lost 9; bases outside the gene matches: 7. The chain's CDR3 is CASRQGGFSPLHF. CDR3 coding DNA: TGTGCCTCACGACAGGGGGGTTTTTCACCCCTCCACTTT. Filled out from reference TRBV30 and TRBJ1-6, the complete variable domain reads SQTIHQWPATLVQPVGSPLSLECTVEGTSNPNLYWYRQAAGRGLQLLFYSVGIGQISSEVPQNLSASRPQDRQFILSSKKLLLSDSGFYLCASRQGGFSPLHFGNGTRLTVT.

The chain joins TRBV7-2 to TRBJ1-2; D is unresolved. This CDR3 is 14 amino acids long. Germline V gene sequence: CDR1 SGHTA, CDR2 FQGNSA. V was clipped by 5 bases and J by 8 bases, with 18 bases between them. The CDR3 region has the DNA TGTGCCAGCAGCCCCGCGGACGCGGTGAGAGGCTACACCTTC. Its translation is CASSPADAVRGYTF.

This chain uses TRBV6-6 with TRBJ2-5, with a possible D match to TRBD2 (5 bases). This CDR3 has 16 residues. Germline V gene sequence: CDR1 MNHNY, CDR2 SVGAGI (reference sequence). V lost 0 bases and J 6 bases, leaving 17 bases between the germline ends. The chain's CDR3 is CASSYSGGRGPQTQYF. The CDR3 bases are TGTGCCAGCAGTTACTCGGGCGGGCGAGGACCTCAGACCCAGTACTTC.

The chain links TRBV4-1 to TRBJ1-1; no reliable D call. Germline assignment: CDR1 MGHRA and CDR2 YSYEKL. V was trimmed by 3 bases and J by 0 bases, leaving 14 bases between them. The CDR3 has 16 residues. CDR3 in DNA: TGCGCCAGCAGCCACCCCCAGCAGGCTATGAACACTGAAGCTTTCTTT. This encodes CASSHPQQAMNTEAFF.

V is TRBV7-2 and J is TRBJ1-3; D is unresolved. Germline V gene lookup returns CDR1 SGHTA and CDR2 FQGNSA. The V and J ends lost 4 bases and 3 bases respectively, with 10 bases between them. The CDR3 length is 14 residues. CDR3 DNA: TGTGCCAGCAGCTCCTATAACGGTGGAAACACCATATATTTT. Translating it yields CASSSYNGGNTIYF.

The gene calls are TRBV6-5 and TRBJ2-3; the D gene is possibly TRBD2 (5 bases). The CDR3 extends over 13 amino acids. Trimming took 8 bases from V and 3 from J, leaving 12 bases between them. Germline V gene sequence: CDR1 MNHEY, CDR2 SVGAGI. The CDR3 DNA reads TGTGCCAGCGTGTCCCCGGGAACAGATACGCAGTATTTT. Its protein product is CASVSPGTDTQYF.

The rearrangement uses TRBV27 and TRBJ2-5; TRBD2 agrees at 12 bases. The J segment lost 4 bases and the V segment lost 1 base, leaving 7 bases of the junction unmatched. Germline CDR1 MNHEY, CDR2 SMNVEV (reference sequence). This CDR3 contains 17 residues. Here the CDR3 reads CASSLYATSGGPETQYF. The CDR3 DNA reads TGTGCCAGCAGTTTATACGCGACTAGCGGGGGACCAGAGACCCAGTACTTC.

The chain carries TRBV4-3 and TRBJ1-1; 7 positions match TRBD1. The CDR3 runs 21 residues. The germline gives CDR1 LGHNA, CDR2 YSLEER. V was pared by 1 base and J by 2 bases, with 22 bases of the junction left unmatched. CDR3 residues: CASSQGFKGDIVQGGNTEAFF. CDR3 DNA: TGCGCCAGCAGCCAAGGGTTTAAGGGTGACATTGTCCAGGGGGGCAACACTGAAGCTTTCTTT.